One and the same sample provided the 31 T cell receptor beta chains below, sequenced in a study of cytomegalovirus exposure and HLA in healthy donors. In the PCR, 60 Vbeta and 13 Jbeta primers were used. Assay: immunoSEQ multiplex PCR; the TCRdb copy retains only in-frame clones and omits some. The table shows over 95,000 clones, with approximately 80% occurring only once. The sequenced material came from PBMCs. These receptor sequences come from a man aged 35 to 55 in good health and CMV-seropositive.

In the case of this clone: In the same sample, other DNA sequences code for this CDR3. The chain has TRBV27 and TRBJ1-1; D is undetermined. This CDR3 is 14 amino acids long. Looked up from germline, CDR1 is MNHEY and CDR2 is SMNVEV (reference sequence). Trimming shortened V by 5 bases and J by 2 bases, and 12 bases separated the two germline ends. CDR3 DNA: TGTGCCAGCAGTAAGGAGGCGCCCAACACTGAAGCTTTCTTT. Amino acids: CASSKEAPNTEAFF.

In this sample, this clone turned up once. V usage is TRBV7-2 and J usage is TRBJ2-5; no clear D gene. The CDR3 is made up of 14 amino acids. V was clipped by 3 bases and J by 6 bases, with 14 bases between them. Germline V gene sequence: CDR1 SGHTA, CDR2 FQGNSA. The CDR3 coding sequence is TGTGCCAGCAGCTTTGTGTCGGGTCCGAAGACCCAGTACTTC. Its protein product is CASSFVSGPKTQYF.

The chain employs TRBV6-9 and TRBJ1-5, with D tentatively TRBD1 (5 bases). Germline CDR1 reads MNHGY; CDR2 reads SVAAGI. The CDR3 is 13 amino acids. Trimming took off 5 bases at V and 4 bases at J, with 9 bases between the two ends. CDR3 sequence reads: CASSPTGNQPQHF. As DNA, the CDR3 is TGTGCCAGCAGTCCTACAGGAAATCAGCCCCAGCATTTT.

This chain links TRBV18 with TRBJ2-1, with 7 bases aligning to TRBD1. This CDR3 has 16 amino acids. The germline V gene has CDR1 KGHSH and CDR2 LQKENI. With V trimmed by 0 bases and J by 4 bases, 6 bases remained unmatched. Written as DNA, the CDR3 is TGTGCCAGCTCACCACCGGCCCGGGGACAGTACAATGAGCAGTTCTTC. It translates to CASSPPARGQYNEQFF.

The rearrangement joins TRBV19 to TRBJ2-3; D not resolved. CDR1 is LNHDA and CDR2 is SQIVND in the germline V gene (reference sequence). V was cut by 6 bases and J by 4 bases, with 5 bases left in between. There are 11 residues in the CDR3. Here the CDR3 DNA reads TGTGCCAGTAGCGTCGCAGATACGCAGTATTTT. As protein: CASSVADTQYF.

The chain links TRBV2 to TRBJ1-6; 7 bases agree with TRBD1. This CDR3 contains 15 residues. J lost 6 bases, V lost 5 bases, and 7 bases had no gene match. Germline CDR1 and CDR2: SNHLY and FYNNEI. The CDR3, as DNA: TGTGCCAGCAGTTTTCAGGGGGTAGGTAATTCACCCCTCCACTTT. It encodes CASSFQGVGNSPLHF.

V and J are TRBV7-2 and TRBJ1-2, with 11 bases lining up with TRBD1. Looked up from germline, CDR1 is SGHTA and CDR2 is FQGNSA. This CDR3 comprises 15 residues. The V and J ends lost 2 bases and 3 bases, in that order; junction bases with no gene match: 2. This chain's CDR3 is CASSLWGQGDYGYTF. The CDR3 DNA follows: TGTGCCAGCAGCTTATGGGGACAGGGGGACTATGGCTACACCTTC.

This chain connects TRBV19 to TRBJ1-4, with TRBD1 matching 9 bases. The germline V gene has CDR1 LNHDA and CDR2 SQIVND (reference sequence). The length of the CDR3 is 15 residues. The V and J ends lost 5 bases and 4 bases, in that order; junction bases with no gene match: 5. CDR3 loop: CASSETGGVNEKLFF. CDR3 sequence (DNA): TGTGCCAGTAGTGAGACAGGGGGTGTTAATGAAAAACTGTTTTTT.

This rearrangement joins TRBV19 to TRBJ2-7; the D gene is possibly TRBD1 (5 bases). Germline loops: CDR1 LNHDA, CDR2 SQIVND (reference sequence). The CDR3 totals 15 residues. The V end lost 0 bases, the J end lost 5 bases, and 14 bases lay between the germline ends. In nucleotides, the CDR3 is TGTGCCAGTAGTATAGATTGGGGCACGTCAAACGAGCAGTACTTC. Protein sequence: CASSIDWGTSNEQYF.

The V and J genes are TRBV29-1 and TRBJ2-1, with 9 nucleotides matching TRBD2. The CDR3 is 14 residues long. CDR1 is SQVTM, CDR2 ANQGSEA, per germline. The junction had 9 bases not matched to a gene; V was cut back by 6 bases and J by 6 bases. DNA for the CDR3: TGCAGCGTCGCGCGGGGGGGCCGGGGCAATGAGCAGTTCTTC. This sequence encodes CSVARGGRGNEQFF.

This chain uses TRBV28 with TRBJ2-7, with TRBD1 matching over 8 bases. V gave up 7 bases and J gave up 4 bases; unmatched junction bases: 6. This CDR3 spans 13 amino acids. Germline loops: CDR1 MDHEN, CDR2 SYDVKM. This CDR3 reads CASKTGDGYEQYF. The CDR3 DNA follows: TGTGCCAGCAAGACAGGGGACGGGTACGAGCAGTACTTC.

This clone has a handful of counts. V gene TRBV19 combines with J gene TRBJ2-3; 9 nucleotides match TRBD1. The CDR3 contains 15 residues. Germline loops: CDR1 LNHDA, CDR2 SQIVND (reference sequence). Trimming took 6 bases from V and 3 from J; bases not matched to a gene: 7. CDR3 protein: CASSGTGIETDTQYF. The DNA of the CDR3 is TGTGCCAGTAGCGGGACAGGGATTGAGACAGATACGCAGTATTTT.

V usage is TRBV18 and J usage is TRBJ2-5, with 10 bases identical to TRBD1. Matching the DNA end better, TRBJ2-7 makes the J call doubtful. The CDR3 totals 15 residues. In germline, CDR1 is KGHSH, CDR2 LQKENI. In DNA, the CDR3 is TGTGCCAGCTCACAGCCGGGACAGGGGACCTACGAGCAGTACTTC. Amino acid sequence: CASSQPGQGTYEQYF.

Only a few counts were recorded for this clone. The chain combines TRBV6-1 with TRBJ2-3; 8 bases are shared with TRBD1. With V trimmed by 8 bases and J by 3 bases, 7 bases remained unmatched. The CDR3 extends over 14 amino acids. In germline, CDR1 is MNHNS, CDR2 SASEGT. For the CDR3, the DNA is TGTGCCAGCGGAGAGACAGGGGAGACAGATACGCAGTATTTT. The encoded protein is CASGETGETDTQYF.

The V gene is TRBV7-2, the J gene TRBJ1-1, with D unresolved. This CDR3 comprises 15 residues. V dropped 5 bases and J dropped 1 base, with 14 bases sitting between them. Germline V CDR1 and CDR2: SGHTA, FQGNSA. CDR3: CASSGKTAENTEAFF. In nucleotides, the CDR3 is TGTGCCAGCAGCGGAAAAACAGCGGAGAACACTGAAGCTTTCTTT.

The chain uses TRBV11-2 and TRBJ2-3; tentative D call: TRBD2 (6 bases). V was clipped by 1 base and J by 5 bases, with 7 bases between them. CDR3 size: 13 residues. From germline, CDR1 is SGHAT and CDR2 FQNNGV. CDR3 nucleotides: TGTGCCAGCAGCTTAGCGGGGGAAGATACGCAGTATTTT. Protein sequence: CASSLAGEDTQYF.

The rearrangement joins TRBV29-1 to TRBJ2-1, with D possibly being TRBD2 (7 bases). Germline CDR1 and CDR2: SQVTM and ANQGSEA. The CDR3 is 12 amino acids. The V end was cut by 7 bases, the J end by 13 bases, with 20 bases between. The CDR3 sequence is CSATGGGESQFF. CDR3 DNA: TGCAGCGCCACAGGAGGGGGGGAGAGTCAGTTCTTC.

The chain uses TRBV28 and TRBJ2-6; 7 nucleotides match TRBD1. V trimming: 5 bases; J trimming: 2 bases; junction bases outside the gene matches: 3. CDR1 and CDR2 (germline): MDHEN, SYDVKM. The CDR3 covers 15 residues. CDR3 residues: CASSLDRAGANVLTF. CDR3 DNA sequence: TGTGCCAGCAGTCTAGACAGGGCTGGGGCCAACGTCCTGACTTTC.

V and J are TRBV4-3 and TRBJ1-1; no clear D. Germline CDR1 is LGHNA and CDR2 is YSLEER. This CDR3 is built from 15 residues. Trimming pared 0 bases from V and 1 base from J, leaving 9 bases between. As DNA, the CDR3 is TGCGCCAGCAGCCAAGATATAGGGAGGAACACTGAAGCTTTCTTT. Amino acids: CASSQDIGRNTEAFF.

The chain couples TRBV4-2 to TRBJ2-4; TRBD1 matches 12 bases. V lost 4 bases, J lost 1 base, and 14 bases stayed unmatched. The CDR3 has 20 amino acids. Germline V lookup: CDR1 LGHNA, CDR2 YNFKEQ. CDR3 amino acids: CASSPSGQGAGRGAKNIQYF. CDR3 DNA sequence: TGTGCCAGCAGCCCTTCGGGACAGGGGGCAGGGAGGGGGGCCAAAAACATTCAGTACTTC.

Worth noting for this clone: Its ends do not fully match the called genes, so a read error is possible. CDR3 bases: TGCGCCAGCAGCTTTTCGGGACAGGCAAGCTCTGGGGCCAACGGCCTGACTTTC. Translated: CASSFSGQASSGANGLTF. The chain joins TRBV5-1 to TRBJ2-6; 8 bases map to TRBD1. CDR1 and CDR2 from the germline V gene are SGHRS and YFSETQ. The CDR3 totals 18 residues.

This clone turned up a few times. The gene calls are TRBV27 and TRBJ2-3, with 9 bases fitting TRBD2. CDR1 is MNHEY, CDR2 SMNVEV, per germline (reference sequence). V lost 7 bases to trimming and J lost 5 bases; unmatched junction nucleotides: 13. The CDR3 length is 16 residues. The CDR3 DNA is TGTGCCAGCAACCCCAGCGGGCGGGGGGGTCGAGATACGCAGTATTTT. Translated, it gives CASNPSGRGGRDTQYF.

This sequence joins TRBV4-1 and TRBJ1-2; maybe TRBD1 (5 bases). The CDR3 loop spans 15 amino acids. Germline CDR1 and CDR2: MGHRA and YSYEKL. V was trimmed by 1 base and J by 4 bases, leaving 13 bases between them. The CDR3 DNA reads as TGCGCCAGCAGCCAAGTGTTCAACAGGAGCTATGGCTACACCTTC. Its translation is CASSQVFNRSYGYTF.

The chain has TRBV7-2 and TRBJ1-4; 7 bases are shared with TRBD1. Trimming removed 6 bases from V and 5 bases from J; junction bases left unmatched: 9. From germline, CDR1 is SGHTA and CDR2 FQGNSA. The CDR3 runs 15 residues. The CDR3 reads CASRHSGQKNEKLFF. The CDR3 DNA follows: TGTGCCAGCAGGCACTCGGGACAGAAAAATGAAAAACTGTTTTTT.

The rearrangement links TRBV5-1 to TRBJ1-5; TRBD1 matches 8 bases. Germline CDR1 reads SGHRS; CDR2 reads YFSETQ. Trimming at V came to 0 bases and at J to 3 bases, leaving 2 bases not matched to a gene. CDR3 length equals 15 residues. The CDR3 bases are TGCGCCAGCAGCTTGGCAGGGGGCCTCAATCAGCCCCAGCATTTT. This sequence encodes CASSLAGGLNQPQHF.

J is TRBJ1-2 and V is TRBV7-2; D remains ambiguous. V was trimmed by 7 bases and J by 4 bases, leaving 16 bases between them. CDR3 length equals 14 residues. Germline V gives CDR1 SGHTA, CDR2 FQGNSA. CDR3 in DNA: TGTGCCAGCAACAAGGATATGGGAGGCTATGGCTACACCTTC. It codes for CASNKDMGGYGYTF.

The chain joins TRBV19 to TRBJ1-2; 7 bases line up with TRBD1. From germline, CDR1 is LNHDA and CDR2 SQIVND (reference sequence). The CDR3 spans 12 residues. Trimming cost V 5 bases and J 6 bases; bases outside gene matches: 3. CDR3 residues: CASSEDRHGYTF. For the CDR3, the DNA is TGTGCCAGTAGTGAGGACAGGCATGGCTACACCTTC.

The rearrangement uses TRBV29-1 and TRBJ2-3; perhaps TRBD2 as D (5 bases). Germline CDR1 is SQVTM and CDR2 is ANQGSEA. The CDR3 runs to 14 residues. V lost 3 bases, J lost 0 bases, and 10 bases lay in between. The CDR3 sequence: CSVDGVSSTDTQYF. For the CDR3, the DNA is TGCAGCGTTGACGGGGTCTCTAGCACAGATACGCAGTATTTT.

The J gene is TRBJ2-7, the V gene TRBV6-1; 8 bases are shared with TRBD1. Looked up from germline, CDR1 is MNHNS and CDR2 is SASEGT. V was pared by 2 bases and J by 5 bases, with 8 bases of the junction left unmatched. This CDR3 contains 15 residues. The CDR3 DNA is TGTGCCAGCAGTGAATCCCCCGGACAGGGCGACGAGCAGTACTTC. This encodes CASSESPGQGDEQYF.

Notes on this clone: One end of the junction varies from germline; a read error may be responsible. The V and J genes are TRBV5-6 and TRBJ2-6; maybe TRBD1 (5 bases). This CDR3 has 15 amino acids. Germline lookup yields CDR1 SGHDT and CDR2 YYEEEE. In DNA form, the CDR3 reads TGTGCCAGCAGGTTTCAGGGTTCTGGGGCCAACGGCCTGACTTTC. This gives the protein CASRFQGSGANGLTF.

This chain links TRBV9 with TRBJ2-5; D remains ambiguous. The end of the DNA aligns better with TRBJ2-7, so the J call may be wrong. CDR1 is SGDLS and CDR2 is YYNGEE in the germline V gene. This CDR3 contains 15 residues. The CDR3 DNA follows: TGTGCCAGCAGCGTAGGGGCAGGATCTACCTACGAGCAGTACTTC. Amino acid sequence: CASSVGAGSTYEQYF.